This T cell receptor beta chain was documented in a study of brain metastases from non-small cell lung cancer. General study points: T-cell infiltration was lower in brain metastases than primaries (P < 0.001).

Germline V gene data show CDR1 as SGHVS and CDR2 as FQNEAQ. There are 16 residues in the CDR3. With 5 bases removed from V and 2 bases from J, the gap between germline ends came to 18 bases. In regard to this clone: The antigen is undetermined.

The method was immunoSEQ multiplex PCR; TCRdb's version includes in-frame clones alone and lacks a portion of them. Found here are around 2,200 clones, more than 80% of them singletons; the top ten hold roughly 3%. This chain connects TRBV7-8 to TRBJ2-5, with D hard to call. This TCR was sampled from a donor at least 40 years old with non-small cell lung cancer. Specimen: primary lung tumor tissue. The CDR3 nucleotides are TGTGCCAGCAGCGCCAACGCTCCGAGGCTTCAAGAGACCCAGTACTTC. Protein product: CASSANAPRLQETQYF.